The present T cell receptor (beta chain) was sequenced within a study of shared clonotypes between healthy human individuals. The overall study: For every donor, three CD4 naive, three CD4 memory, two CD8 naive and one CD8 memory plates were used. Findings and caveats of the study: Relative to their counterparts shared across all four donors, non-shared clonotypes exhibited diminished generation probabilities.

Per sorted-subset replicate PCR, input was roughly 200 ng DNA, representing some 30,000 T cell genomes. As processed by the authors: Quality scores were absent from the junction-only immunoSEQ sequences, so filtering differed. Clones were read by immunoSEQ multiplex PCR, and TCRdb kept only the in-frame ones, dropping some. That table furnishes V, J and clone size, whereas the DNA furnished D and trimming. Counted here are around 700,000 clones, 72% occurring once; the ten biggest clones make up 1.5% to 2%. Note on this clone: What it binds is unknown. A much larger clone differs by one base, so this may be a read error.

Germline CDR1 and CDR2: SGHRS and YFSETQ. This CDR3 has 13 amino acids. The receptor comes from a woman in her twenties or thirties in good health. The sample comprised memory CD4+ T cells sorted from blood. Documented subset: CD45RA-negative fraction. The J gene is TRBJ2-1, the V gene TRBV5-1, with D perhaps being TRBD1 or TRBD2 (5 bases each). CDR3 loop: CVSSFGRGPEQFF. The CDR3, as DNA: TGCGTCAGCAGCTTCGGTAGGGGACCTGAGCAGTTCTTC.